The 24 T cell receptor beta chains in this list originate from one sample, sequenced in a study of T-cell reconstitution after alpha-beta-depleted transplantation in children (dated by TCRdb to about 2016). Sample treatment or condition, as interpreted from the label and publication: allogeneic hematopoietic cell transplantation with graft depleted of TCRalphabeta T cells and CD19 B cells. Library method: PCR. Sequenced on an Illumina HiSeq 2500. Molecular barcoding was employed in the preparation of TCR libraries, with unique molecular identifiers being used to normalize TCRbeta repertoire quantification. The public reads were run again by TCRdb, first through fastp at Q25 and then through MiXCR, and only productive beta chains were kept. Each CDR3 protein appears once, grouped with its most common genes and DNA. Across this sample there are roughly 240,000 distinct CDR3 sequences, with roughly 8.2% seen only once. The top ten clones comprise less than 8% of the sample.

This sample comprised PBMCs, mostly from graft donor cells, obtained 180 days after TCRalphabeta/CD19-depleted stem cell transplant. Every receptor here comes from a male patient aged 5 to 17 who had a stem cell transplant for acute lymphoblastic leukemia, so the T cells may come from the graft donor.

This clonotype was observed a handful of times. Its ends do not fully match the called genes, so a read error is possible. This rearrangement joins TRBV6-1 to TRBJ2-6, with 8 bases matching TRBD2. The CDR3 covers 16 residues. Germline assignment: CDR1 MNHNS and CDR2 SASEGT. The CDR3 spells CASSKAGAGGANVLTF. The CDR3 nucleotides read TGTGCCAGCAGTAAAGCGGGGGCAGGTGGGGCCAACGTCCTGACTTTC.

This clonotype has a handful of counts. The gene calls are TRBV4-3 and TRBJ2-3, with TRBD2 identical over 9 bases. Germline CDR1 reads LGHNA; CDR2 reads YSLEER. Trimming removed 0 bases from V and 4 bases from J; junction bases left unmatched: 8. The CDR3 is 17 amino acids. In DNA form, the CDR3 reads TGCGCCAGCAGCCAAGAATGGCTAGCGGGGATTTCAGATACGCAGTATTTT. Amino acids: CASSQEWLAGISDTQYF.

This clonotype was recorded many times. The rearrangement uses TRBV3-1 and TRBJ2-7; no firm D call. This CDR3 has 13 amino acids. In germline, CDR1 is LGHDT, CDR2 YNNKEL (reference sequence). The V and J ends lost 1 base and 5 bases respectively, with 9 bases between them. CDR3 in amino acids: CASSQGPRNEQYF. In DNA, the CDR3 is TGTGCCAGCAGCCAAGGGCCAAGGAACGAGCAGTACTTC.

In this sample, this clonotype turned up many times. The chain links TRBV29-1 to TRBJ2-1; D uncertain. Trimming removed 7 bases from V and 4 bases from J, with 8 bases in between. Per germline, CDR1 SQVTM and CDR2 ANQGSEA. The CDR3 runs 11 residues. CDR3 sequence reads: CSAYRYNEQFF. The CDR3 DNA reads TGCAGCGCCTACCGTTACAATGAGCAGTTCTTC.

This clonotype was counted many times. CDR3 in DNA: TGCGCCAGCAGCCAAGAACGGGCTATTTACGAGCAGTACTTC. This encodes CASSQERAIYEQYF. The chain couples TRBV4-3 to TRBJ2-7; D unresolved. Per germline, CDR1 LGHNA and CDR2 YSLEER. The V and J ends lost 0 bases and 4 bases respectively, with 10 bases between them. This CDR3 is built from 14 residues.

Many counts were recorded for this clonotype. CDR3 in amino acids: CASSSPWGEGLYEQYF. The CDR3 nucleotides are TGTGCCAGCAGTTCCCCATGGGGGGAGGGCCTCTACGAGCAGTACTTC. The chain couples TRBV28 to TRBJ2-7; 7 bases are a match to TRBD2. The germline CDR1 and CDR2 sequences are MDHEN and SYDVKM. The CDR3 sequence is 16 residues long. Trimming removed 4 bases from V and 3 bases from J; junction bases left unmatched: 12.

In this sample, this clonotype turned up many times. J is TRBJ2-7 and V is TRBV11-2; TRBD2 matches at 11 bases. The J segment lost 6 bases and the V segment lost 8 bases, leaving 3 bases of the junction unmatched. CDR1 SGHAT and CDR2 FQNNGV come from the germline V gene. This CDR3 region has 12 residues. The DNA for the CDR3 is TGTGCCAGCGGGACTAGCGGCTCCGAGCAGTACTTC. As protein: CASGTSGSEQYF.

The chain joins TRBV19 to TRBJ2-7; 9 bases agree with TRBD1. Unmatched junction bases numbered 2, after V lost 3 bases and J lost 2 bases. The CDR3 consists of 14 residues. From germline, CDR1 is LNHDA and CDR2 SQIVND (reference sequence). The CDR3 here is CASSIDRGAYEQYF. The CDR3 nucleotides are TGTGCCAGTAGTATCGACAGGGGGGCCTACGAGCAGTACTTC.

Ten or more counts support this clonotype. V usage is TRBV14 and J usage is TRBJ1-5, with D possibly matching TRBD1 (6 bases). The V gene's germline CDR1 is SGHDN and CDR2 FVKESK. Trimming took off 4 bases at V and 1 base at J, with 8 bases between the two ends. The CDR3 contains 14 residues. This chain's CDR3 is CASSPGTSNQPQHF. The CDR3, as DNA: TGTGCCAGCAGCCCCGGGACAAGCAATCAGCCCCAGCATTTT.

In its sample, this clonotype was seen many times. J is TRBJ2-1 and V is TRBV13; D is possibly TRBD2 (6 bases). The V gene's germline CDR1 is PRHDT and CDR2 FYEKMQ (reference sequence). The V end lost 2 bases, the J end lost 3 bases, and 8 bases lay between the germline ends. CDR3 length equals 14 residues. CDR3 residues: CASSLLAIYNEQFF. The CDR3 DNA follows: TGTGCCAGCAGCTTACTAGCGATCTACAATGAGCAGTTCTTC.

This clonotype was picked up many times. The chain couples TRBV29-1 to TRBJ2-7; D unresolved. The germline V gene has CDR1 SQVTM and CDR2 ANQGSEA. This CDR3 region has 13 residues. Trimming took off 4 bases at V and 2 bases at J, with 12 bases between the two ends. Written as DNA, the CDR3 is TGCAGCGTTGTAAGAAAGGCCCCCTACGAGCAGTACTTC. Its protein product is CSVVRKAPYEQYF.

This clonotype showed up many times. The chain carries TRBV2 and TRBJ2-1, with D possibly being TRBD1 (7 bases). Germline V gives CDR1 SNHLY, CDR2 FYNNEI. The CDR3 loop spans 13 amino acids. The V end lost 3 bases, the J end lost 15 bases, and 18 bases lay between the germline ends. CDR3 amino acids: CASSDAAGGSRFF. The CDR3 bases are TGTGCCAGCAGTGACGCCGCAGGGGGGTCTAGGTTCTTC.

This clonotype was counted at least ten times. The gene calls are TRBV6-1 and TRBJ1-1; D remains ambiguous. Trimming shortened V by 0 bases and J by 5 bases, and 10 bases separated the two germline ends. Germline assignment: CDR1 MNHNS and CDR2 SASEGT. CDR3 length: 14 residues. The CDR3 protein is CASSEALGVTEAFF. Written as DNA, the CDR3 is TGTGCCAGCAGTGAAGCGCTTGGGGTAACTGAAGCTTTCTTT.

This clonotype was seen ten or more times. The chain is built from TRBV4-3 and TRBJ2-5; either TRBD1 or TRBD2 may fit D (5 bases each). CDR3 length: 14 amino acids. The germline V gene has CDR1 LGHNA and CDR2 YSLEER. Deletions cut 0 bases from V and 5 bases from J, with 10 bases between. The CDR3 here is CASSQDGGRETQYF. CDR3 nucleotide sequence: TGCGCCAGCAGCCAAGATGGGGGTCGGGAGACCCAGTACTTC.

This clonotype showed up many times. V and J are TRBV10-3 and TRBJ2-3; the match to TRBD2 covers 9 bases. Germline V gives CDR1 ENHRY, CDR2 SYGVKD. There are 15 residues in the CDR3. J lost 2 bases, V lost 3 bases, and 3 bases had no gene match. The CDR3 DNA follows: TGTGCCATCAGTGACCTAGCGGGAAACACAGATACGCAGTATTTT. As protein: CAISDLAGNTDTQYF.

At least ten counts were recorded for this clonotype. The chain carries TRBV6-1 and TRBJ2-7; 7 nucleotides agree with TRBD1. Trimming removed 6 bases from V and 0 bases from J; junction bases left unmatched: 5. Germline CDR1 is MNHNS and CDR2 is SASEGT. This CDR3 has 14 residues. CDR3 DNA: TGTGCCAGCAGCGGGACAGCGAGCTCCTACGAGCAGTACTTC. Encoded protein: CASSGTASSYEQYF.

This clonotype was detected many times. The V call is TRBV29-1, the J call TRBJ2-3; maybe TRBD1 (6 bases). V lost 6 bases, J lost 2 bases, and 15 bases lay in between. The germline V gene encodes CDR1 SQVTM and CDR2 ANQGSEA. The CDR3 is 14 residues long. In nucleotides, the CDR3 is TGCAGCGTCTATCTCCGGACAGCCACAGATACGCAGTATTTT. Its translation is CSVYLRTATDTQYF.

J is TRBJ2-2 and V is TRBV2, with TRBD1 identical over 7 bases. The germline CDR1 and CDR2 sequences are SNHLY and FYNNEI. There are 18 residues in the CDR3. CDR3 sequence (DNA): TGTACCTTCTGCTGTGTCTTCAAGGGGGCACGGGACACCGGGGAGCTGTTTTTT. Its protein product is CTFCCVFKGARDTGELFF. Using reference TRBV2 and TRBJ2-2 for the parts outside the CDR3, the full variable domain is EPEVTQTPSHQVTQMGQEVILRCVPISNHLYFYWYRQILGQKVEFLVSFYNNEISEKSEIFDDQFSVERPDGSNFTLKIRSTKLEDSAMYFCTFCCVFKGARDTGELFFGEGSRLTVL.

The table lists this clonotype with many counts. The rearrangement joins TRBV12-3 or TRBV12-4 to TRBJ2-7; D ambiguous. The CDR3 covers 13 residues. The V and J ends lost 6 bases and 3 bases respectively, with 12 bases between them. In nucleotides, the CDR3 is TGTGCCAGCAGCCTCCGGGTTCGCTACGAGCAGTACTTC. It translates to CASSLRVRYEQYF.

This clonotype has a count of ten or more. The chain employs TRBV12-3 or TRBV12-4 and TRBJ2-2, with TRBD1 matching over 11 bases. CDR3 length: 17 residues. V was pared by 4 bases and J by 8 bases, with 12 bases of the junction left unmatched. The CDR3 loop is CASSSLGQGGQSGELFF. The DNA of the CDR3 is TGTGCCAGCAGTTCCCTGGGACAGGGGGGCCAAAGTGGGGAGCTGTTTTTT.

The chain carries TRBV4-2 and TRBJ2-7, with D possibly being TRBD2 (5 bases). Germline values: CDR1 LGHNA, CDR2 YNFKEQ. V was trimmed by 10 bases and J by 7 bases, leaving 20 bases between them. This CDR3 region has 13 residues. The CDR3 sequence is CAIRPGVLGEQYF. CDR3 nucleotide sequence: TGTGCCATCAGACCCGGGGTCCTCGGGGAGCAGTACTTC.

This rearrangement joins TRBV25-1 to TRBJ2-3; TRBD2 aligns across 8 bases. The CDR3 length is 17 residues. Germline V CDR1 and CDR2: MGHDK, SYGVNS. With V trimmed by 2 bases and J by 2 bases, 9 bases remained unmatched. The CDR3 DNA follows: TGTGCCAGCAGTGAAGCGGGAGGAGGTCCTCTCACAGATACGCAGTATTTT. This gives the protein CASSEAGGGPLTDTQYF.

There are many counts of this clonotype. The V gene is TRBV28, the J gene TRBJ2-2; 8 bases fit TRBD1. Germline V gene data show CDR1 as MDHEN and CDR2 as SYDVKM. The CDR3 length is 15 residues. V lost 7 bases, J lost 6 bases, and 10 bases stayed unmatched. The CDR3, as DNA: TGTGCCAGCACCCCCGGACAGGGCCGGGCCGGGGAGCTGTTTTTT. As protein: CASTPGQGRAGELFF.

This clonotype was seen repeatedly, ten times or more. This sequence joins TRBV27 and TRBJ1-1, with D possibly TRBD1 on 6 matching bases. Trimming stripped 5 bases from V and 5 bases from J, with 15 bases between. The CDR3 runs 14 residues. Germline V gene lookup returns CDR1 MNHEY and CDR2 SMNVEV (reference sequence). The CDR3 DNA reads TGTGCCAGCAGTCCTGTGGGGGGCCAGACTGAAGCTTTCTTT. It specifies CASSPVGGQTEAFF.